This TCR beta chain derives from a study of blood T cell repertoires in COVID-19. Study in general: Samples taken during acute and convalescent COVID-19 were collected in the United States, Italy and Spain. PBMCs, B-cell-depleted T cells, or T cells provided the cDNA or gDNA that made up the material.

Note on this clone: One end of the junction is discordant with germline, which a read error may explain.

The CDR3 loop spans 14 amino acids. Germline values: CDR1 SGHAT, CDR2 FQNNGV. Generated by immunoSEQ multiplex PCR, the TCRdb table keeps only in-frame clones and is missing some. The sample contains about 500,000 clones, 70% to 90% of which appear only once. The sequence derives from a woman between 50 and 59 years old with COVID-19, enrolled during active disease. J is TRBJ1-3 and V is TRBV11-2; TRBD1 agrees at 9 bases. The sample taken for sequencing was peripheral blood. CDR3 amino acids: CASSVDRGTNTIYF. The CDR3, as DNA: TGTGCCAGCAGCGTAGACAGGGGGACGAACACCATATATTTT.